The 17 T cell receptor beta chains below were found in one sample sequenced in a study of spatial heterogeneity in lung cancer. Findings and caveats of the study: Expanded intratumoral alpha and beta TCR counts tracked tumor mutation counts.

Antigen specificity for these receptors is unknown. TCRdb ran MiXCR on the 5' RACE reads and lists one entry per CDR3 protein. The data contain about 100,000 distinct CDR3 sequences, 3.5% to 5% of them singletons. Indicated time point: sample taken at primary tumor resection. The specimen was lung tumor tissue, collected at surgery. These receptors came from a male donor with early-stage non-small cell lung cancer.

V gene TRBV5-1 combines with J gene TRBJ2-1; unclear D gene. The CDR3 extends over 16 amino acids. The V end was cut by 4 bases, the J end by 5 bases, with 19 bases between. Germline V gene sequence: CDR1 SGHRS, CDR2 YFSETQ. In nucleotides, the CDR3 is TGCGCCAGCAGCGCCCCAGCAGGCGGCGTGGACAATGAGCAGTTCTTC. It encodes CASSAPAGGVDNEQFF.

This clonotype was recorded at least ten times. CDR3 amino acids: CASSQEALLNTEAFF. The CDR3 bases are TGTGCCAGCAGCCAAGAAGCCCTATTGAACACTGAAGCTTTCTTT. The chain is built from TRBV3-1 and TRBJ1-1, with unresolved D. The CDR3 extends over 15 amino acids. Trimming removed 0 bases from V and 0 bases from J, with 8 bases in between. The germline CDR1 and CDR2 sequences are LGHDT and YNNKEL (reference sequence).

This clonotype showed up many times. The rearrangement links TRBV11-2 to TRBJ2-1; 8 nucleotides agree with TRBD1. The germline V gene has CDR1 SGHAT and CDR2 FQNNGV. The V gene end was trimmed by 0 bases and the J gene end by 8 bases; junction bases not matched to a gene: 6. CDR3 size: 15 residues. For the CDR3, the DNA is TGTGCCAGCAGCTTAGAGACAGGGGAGTACGATGAGCAGTTCTTC. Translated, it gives CASSLETGEYDEQFF.

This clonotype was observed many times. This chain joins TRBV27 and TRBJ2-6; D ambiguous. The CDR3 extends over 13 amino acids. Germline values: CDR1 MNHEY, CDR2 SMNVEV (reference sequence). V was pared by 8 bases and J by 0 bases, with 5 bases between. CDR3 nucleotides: TGTGCCAGCGGGGTCTCTGGGGCCAACGTCCTGACTTTC. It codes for CASGVSGANVLTF.

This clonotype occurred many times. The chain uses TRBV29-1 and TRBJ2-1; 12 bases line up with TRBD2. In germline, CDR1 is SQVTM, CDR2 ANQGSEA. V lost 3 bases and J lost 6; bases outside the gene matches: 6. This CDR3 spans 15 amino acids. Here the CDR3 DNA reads TGCAGCGTTGACCGGGGGACTAGCGGGCCCAATGAGCAGTTCTTC. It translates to CSVDRGTSGPNEQFF.

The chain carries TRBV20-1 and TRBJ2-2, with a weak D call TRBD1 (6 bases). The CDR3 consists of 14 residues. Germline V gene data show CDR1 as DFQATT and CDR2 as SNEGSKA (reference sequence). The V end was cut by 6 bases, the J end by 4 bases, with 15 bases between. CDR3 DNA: TGCAGTGCGCGGACAGTAGTGAGCACCGGGGAGCTGTTTTTT. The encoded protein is CSARTVVSTGELFF.

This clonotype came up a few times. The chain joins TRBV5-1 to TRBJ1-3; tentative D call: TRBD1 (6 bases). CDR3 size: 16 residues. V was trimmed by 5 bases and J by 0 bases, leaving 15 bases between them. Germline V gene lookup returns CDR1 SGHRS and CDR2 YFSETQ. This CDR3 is CASSLGQMDSGNTIYF. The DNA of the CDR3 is TGCGCCAGCAGTCTCGGACAGATGGACTCTGGAAACACCATATATTTT.

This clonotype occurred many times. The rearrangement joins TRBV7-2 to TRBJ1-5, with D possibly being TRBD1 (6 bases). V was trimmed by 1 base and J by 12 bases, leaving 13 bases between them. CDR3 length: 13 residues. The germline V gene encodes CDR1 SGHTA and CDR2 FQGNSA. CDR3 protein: CASSLVWGAYQHF. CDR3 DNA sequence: TGTGCCAGCAGCTTAGTTTGGGGGGCGTACCAGCATTTT. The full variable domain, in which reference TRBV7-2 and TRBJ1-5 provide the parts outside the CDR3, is GAGVSQSPSNKVTEKGKDVELRCDPISGHTALYWYRQSLGQGLEFLIYFQGNSAPDKSGLPSDRFSAERTGGSVSTLTIQRTQQEDSAVYLCASSLVWGAYQHFGDGTRLSIL.

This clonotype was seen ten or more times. This CDR3 is CASSLSGADGELFF. The CDR3 nucleotides are TGTGCCAGCAGTTTATCGGGGGCCGACGGGGAGCTGTTTTTT. The chain is built from TRBV28 and TRBJ2-2, with D possibly called TRBD1 or TRBD2 (6 bases each). Germline V gives CDR1 MDHEN, CDR2 SYDVKM. The CDR3 sequence is 14 residues long. V was shortened by 1 base and J by 7 bases, with 10 bases between the two germline ends.

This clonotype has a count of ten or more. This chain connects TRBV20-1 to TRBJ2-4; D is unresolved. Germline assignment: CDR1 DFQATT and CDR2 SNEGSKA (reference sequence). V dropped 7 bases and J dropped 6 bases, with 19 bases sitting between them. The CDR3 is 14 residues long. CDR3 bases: TGCAGTGTCCCTTTCCACCCCCCTTTAAACATTCAGTACTTC. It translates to CSVPFHPPLNIQYF.

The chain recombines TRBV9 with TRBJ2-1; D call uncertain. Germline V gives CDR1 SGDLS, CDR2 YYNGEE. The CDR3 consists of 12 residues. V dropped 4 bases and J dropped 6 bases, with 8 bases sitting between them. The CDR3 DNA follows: TGTGCCAGCAGCAACGAGATCAATGAGCAGTTCTTC. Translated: CASSNEINEQFF.

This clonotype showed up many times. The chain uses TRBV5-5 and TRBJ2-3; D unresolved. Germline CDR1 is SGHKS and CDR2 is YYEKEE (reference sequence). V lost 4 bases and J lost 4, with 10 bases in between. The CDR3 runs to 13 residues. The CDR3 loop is CASSLSWADTQYF. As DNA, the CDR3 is TGTGCCAGCAGCCTTAGTTGGGCAGATACGCAGTATTTT.

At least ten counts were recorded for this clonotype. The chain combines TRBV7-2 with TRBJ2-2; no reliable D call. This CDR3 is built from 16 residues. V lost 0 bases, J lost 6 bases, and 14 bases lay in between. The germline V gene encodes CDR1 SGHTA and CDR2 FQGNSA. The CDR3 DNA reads TGTGCCAGCAGCTTAGCTTCTGCTCCCCAGTCCGGGGAGCTGTTTTTT. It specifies CASSLASAPQSGELFF.

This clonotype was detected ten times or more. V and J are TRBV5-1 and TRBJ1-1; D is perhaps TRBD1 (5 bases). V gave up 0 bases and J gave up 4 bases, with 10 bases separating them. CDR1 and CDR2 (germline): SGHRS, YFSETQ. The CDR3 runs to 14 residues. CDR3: CASSLEGRTTEAFF. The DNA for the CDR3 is TGCGCCAGCAGCTTGGAGGGGAGGACCACTGAAGCTTTCTTT.

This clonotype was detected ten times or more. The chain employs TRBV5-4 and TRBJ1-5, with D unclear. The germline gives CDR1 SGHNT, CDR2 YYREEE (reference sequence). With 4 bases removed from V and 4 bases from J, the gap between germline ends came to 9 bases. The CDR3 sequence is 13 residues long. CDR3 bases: TGTGCCAGCAGCCCCGGGCGTAATCAGCCCCAGCATTTT. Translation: CASSPGRNQPQHF.

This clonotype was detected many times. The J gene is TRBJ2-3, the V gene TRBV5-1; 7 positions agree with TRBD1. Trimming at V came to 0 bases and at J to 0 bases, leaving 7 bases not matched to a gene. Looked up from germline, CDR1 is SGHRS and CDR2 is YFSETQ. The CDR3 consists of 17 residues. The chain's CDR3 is CASSLGATGSSTDTQYF. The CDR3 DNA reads TGCGCCAGCAGCTTGGGAGCGACAGGGAGTAGCACAGATACGCAGTATTTT.

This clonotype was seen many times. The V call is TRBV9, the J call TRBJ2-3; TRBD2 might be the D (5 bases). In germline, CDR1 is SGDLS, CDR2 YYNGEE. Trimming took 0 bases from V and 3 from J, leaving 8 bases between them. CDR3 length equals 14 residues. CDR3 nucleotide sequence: TGTGCCAGCAGCGTAGGAGGGTGGACAGATACGCAGTATTTT. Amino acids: CASSVGGWTDTQYF.